This is a list of T cell receptor beta chains from one sample in a study of blood T cell repertoires in COVID-19. Repertoires were generated with immunoSEQ multiplex PCR, while TCRdb's copy carries only in-frame clones and drops some. This sample yields fewer than 70,000 clones, of which around 87% are seen a single time; 16% belongs to the top ten. Sequenced material: peripheral blood. The receptors derive from a man aged 35-49 years with COVID-19, enrolled during active disease. Both conserved end residues are part of each CDR3. D genes are given only for firm matches. Part of the rows lack a size; the others show once, few, many or a class for expanded clones.

J,V,size,D,CDR3,DNA
TRBJ2-3,TRBV14,NA,NA,CASSQTRDTQYF,TGTGCCAGCAGCCAAACACGTGATACGCAGTATTTT
TRBJ2-3,TRBV19,once,NA,CASSIGLMFRDTQYF,TGTGCCAGTAGTATTGGTTTGATGTTCCGGGATACGCAGTATTTT
TRBJ1-2,TRBV9,few,TRBD1,CASSVDGGQGAGGYTF,TGTGCCAGCAGCGTAGACGGTGGACAGGGGGCGGGCGGCTACACCTTC
TRBJ2-6,TRBV5-8,NA,NA,CASSFWANVLTF,TGTGCCAGCAGCTTCTGGGCCAACGTCCTGACTTTC
TRBJ2-7,TRBV21-1,NA,NA,CASSNSSYEQYF,TGTGCCAGCAGCAATAGCTCCTACGAGCAGTACTTC
TRBJ2-3,TRBV30,NA,NA,CAWSPGSPSEYF,TGTGCCTGGAGTCCAGGGTCCCCGTCAGAGTATTTT
TRBJ2-3,TRBV6-5,once,NA,CASSRGYGTDTQYF,TGTGCCAGCAGTCGGGGGTATGGCACAGATACGCAGTATTTT
TRBJ2-2,TRBV5-1,NA,NA,CASSSQTSSGELFF,TGCGCCAGCAGCTCCCAAACTAGTTCCGGGGAGCTGTTTTTT
TRBJ1-1,TRBV5-4,NA,NA,CASSLDLGEAVNTEAFF,TGTGCCAGCAGCTTGGACCTCGGGGAGGCGGTGAACACTGAAGCTTTCTTT
TRBJ2-5,TRBV5-6,NA,TRBD2,CASSLGLARETQYF,TGTGCCAGCAGCTTGGGACTAGCCCGGGAGACCCAGTACTTC
TRBJ2-3,TRBV6-4,NA,TRBD2,CASSVRGGPSTDTQYF,TGTGCCAGCAGTGTTCGCGGGGGACCCAGCACAGATACGCAGTATTTT
TRBJ1-6,TRBV5-1,NA,NA,CASSDGTGGSPLHF,TGCGCCAGCAGCGACGGGACCGGGGGTTCACCCCTCCACTTT
TRBJ1-1,TRBV11-2,NA,TRBD1,CASSPGQGDTEAFF,TGTGCCAGCAGCCCGGGACAGGGGGACACTGAAGCTTTCTTT
TRBJ2-7,TRBV5-6,NA,TRBD1,CASSLGQGVYEQYF,TGTGCCAGCAGCCTAGGGCAGGGGGTCTACGAGCAGTACTTC
TRBJ2-4,TRBV29-1,NA,NA,CSVEIGSGVDNIQYF,TGCAGCGTTGAAATTGGGTCAGGGGTAGATAACATTCAGTACTTC
TRBJ1-2,TRBV10-3,NA,NA,CAISETGWHGYTF,TGTGCCATCAGTGAGACAGGATGGCATGGCTACACCTTC
TRBJ2-3,TRBV5-1,NA,TRBD2,CASSLGLASDTQYF,TGCGCCAGCAGCCTTGGACTAGCCTCAGATACGCAGTATTTT
TRBJ1-5,TRBV6-4,NA,TRBD1,CASSDTGGNQPQHF,TGTGCCAGCAGTGACACAGGGGGCAATCAGCCCCAGCATTTT
TRBJ2-2,TRBV2,NA,TRBD2,CASISGTSGGLLAGELFF,TGTGCCAGCATCTCAGGGACTAGCGGGGGGCTGTTGGCCGGGGAGCTGTTTTTT
TRBJ2-3,TRBV18,NA,TRBD1,CASSPGQGAADTQYF,TGTGCCAGCTCACCGGGACAGGGGGCAGCAGATACGCAGTATTTT
TRBJ2-1,TRBV5-1,NA,TRBD2,CASSLATPASGDNEQFF,TGCGCCAGCAGCTTGGCCACCCCGGCTAGCGGGGACAATGAGCAGTTCTTC
TRBJ2-3,TRBV5-1,NA,TRBD1,CASSTGQGLTDTQYF,TGCGCCAGCAGCACGGGACAGGGACTCACAGATACGCAGTATTTT
TRBJ1-1,TRBV19,NA,TRBD1,CASSSGRGDTEAFF,TGTGCCAGTAGTAGTGGCAGGGGGGACACTGAAGCTTTCTTT
TRBJ2-1,TRBV7-9,NA,NA,CASNGLNSYNEQFF,TGTGCCAGCAACGGACTGAACTCCTACAATGAGCAGTTCTTC
TRBJ1-2,TRBV28,NA,NA,CASGVPTGIYGYTF,TGTGCCAGCGGGGTCCCTACAGGGATCTATGGCTACACCTTC
TRBJ2-5,TRBV3-1/TRBV3-2,NA,TRBD2,CASSQVGGGAPETQYF,TGTGCCAGCAGCCAAGTCGGCGGGGGGGCCCCAGAGACCCAGTACTTC